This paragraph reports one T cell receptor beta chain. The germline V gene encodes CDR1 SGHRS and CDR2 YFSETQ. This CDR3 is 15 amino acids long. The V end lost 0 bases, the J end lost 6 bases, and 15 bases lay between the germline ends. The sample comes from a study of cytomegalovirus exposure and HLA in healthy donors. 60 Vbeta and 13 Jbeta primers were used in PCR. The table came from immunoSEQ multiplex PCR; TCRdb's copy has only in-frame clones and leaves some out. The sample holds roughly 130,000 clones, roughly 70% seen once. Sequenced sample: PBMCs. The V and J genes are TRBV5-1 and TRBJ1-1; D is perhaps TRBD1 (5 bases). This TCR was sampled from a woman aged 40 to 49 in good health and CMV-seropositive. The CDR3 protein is CASSLEVGGLAEAFF. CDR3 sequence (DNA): TGCGCCAGCAGCTTGGAGGTGGGGGGGTTGGCTGAAGCTTTCTTT.